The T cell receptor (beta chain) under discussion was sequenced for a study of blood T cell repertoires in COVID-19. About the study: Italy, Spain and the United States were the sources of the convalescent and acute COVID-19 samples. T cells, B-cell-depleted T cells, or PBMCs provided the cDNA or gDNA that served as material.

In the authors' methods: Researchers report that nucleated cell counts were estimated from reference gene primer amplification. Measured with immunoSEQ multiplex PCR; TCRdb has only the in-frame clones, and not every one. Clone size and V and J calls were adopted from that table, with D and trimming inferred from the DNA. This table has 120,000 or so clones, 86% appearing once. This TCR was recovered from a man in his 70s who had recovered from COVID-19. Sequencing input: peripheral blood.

CDR3 sequence (DNA): TGTGCCAGTAGTATAGATTACCCGACAGGAGGCTATGGCTACACCTTC. Translation: CASSIDYPTGGYGYTF. The V gene is TRBV19, the J gene TRBJ1-2, with D tentatively TRBD1 (6 bases). This CDR3 contains 16 residues. V lost 0 bases and J lost 4, with 15 bases in between. Germline V gene data show CDR1 as LNHDA and CDR2 as SQIVND (reference sequence).